One T cell receptor beta chain is described in this entry. The antigen remains unidentified. The assay was immunoSEQ multiplex PCR, and TCRdb's table has in-frame clones only and misses some. Here the sample spans about 25,000 clones, over 85% being singletons. The sample is drawn from a study of graft-versus-host responses after intestinal transplantation. Study details: Recipients were given multivisceral, liver-intestinal, or isolated intestinal transplants. Anti-thymocyte globulin induction was given to all recipients, followed by tacrolimus and steroids for three to four years. Overall study results and limits: GvH clones surfaced in recipient marrow, some emerging earlier in ileum or blood. Peak circulating GvH clone levels tracked with early post-transplant HvG declines.

Material: PBMCs, obtained 18 days after transplant. The sequence was collected from a human patient who received an intestinal transplant, so some T cells may come from the graft donor.

The CDR3 DNA reads TGTGCCAGCAGCTTGCCCGGACAGCTCGGGAACTATGGCTACACCTTC. Amino acids: CASSLPGQLGNYGYTF. The chain is built from TRBV5-4 and TRBJ1-2, with D possibly matching TRBD1 (6 bases). The germline CDR1 and CDR2 sequences are SGHNT and YYREEE (reference sequence). CDR3 size: 16 residues. V lost 1 base and J 2 bases, leaving 15 bases between the germline ends. Full variable domain (remainder filled in from reference TRBV5-4 and TRBJ1-2): ETGVTQSPTHLIKTRGQQVTLRCSSQSGHNTVSWYQQALGQGPQFIFQYYREEENGRGNFPPRFSGLQFPNYSSELNVNALELDDSALYLCASSLPGQLGNYGYTFGSGTRLTVV.